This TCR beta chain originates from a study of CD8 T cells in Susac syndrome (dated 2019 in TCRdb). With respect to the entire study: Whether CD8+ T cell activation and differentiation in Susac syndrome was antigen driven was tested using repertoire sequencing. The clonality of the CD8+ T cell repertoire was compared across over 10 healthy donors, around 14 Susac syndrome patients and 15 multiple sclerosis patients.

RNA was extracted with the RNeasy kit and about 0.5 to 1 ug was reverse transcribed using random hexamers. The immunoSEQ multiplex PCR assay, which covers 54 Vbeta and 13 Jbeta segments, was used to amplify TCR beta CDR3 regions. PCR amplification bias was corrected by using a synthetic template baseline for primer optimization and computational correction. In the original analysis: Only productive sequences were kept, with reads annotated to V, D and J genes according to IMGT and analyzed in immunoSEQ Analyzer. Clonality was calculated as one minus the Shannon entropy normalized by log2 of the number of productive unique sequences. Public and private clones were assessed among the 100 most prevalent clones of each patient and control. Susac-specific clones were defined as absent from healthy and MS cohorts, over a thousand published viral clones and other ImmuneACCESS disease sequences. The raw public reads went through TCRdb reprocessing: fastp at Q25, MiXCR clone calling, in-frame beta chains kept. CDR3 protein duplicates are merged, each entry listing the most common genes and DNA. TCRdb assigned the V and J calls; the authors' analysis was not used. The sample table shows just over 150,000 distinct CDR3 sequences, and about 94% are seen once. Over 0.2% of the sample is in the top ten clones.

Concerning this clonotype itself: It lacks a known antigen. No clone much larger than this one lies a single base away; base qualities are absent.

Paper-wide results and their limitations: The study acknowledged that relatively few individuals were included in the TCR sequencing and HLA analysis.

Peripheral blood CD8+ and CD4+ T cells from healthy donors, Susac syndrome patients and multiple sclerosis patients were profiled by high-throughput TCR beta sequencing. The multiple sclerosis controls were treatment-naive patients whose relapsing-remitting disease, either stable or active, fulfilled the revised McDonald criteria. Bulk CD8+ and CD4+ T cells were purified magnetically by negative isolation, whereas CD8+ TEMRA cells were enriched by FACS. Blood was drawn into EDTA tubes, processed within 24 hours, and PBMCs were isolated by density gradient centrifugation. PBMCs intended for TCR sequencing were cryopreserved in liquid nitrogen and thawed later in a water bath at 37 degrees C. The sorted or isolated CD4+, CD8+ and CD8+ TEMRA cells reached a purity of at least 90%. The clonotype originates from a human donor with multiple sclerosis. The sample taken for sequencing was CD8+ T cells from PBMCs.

The DNA sequence is TGTGCCAGCAGCTACAGAGGGCGGGGAAGCACAGATACGCAGTATTTT. This encodes CASSYRGRGSTDTQYF. This chain is built from TRBV7-9 and TRBJ2-3; 6 matching bases give a weak D call of TRBD2. The CDR3 runs 16 amino acids, cysteine and phenylalanine included. Here the CDR3 DNA is all that survives: 48 bases in frame from base 1. V drops 4 bases and J drops 0 bases, leaving 14 bases in between. CDR1 SEHNR and CDR2 FQNEAQ were looked up in the germline V gene (reference sequence).